Below are 3 T cell receptor beta chains sequenced from a single sample in a study of OX40 agonist ivuxolimab in advanced cancers. The library was produced with the immunoSEQ multiplex PCR assay. As stored in TCRdb, this immuneACCESS dataset retains in-frame rearrangements with V and J assigned. A fraction of the clones does not appear; measured against another copy, unresolved V genes explain less than half of the discrepancy, and the remainder lacks a known reason. The sample table contains under 65,000 clones; only one count was recorded for approximately 89% of them. About 0.46% of the sample is held by the ten biggest clonotypes. The material sequenced was CD4+ or CD8+ T cells sorted from blood, taken in a trial of the OX40 agonist ivuxolimab. The receptors here all came from an adult with an advanced solid tumor such as melanoma, head and neck, liver or kidney cancer.

This clone was counted once. The V gene is TRBV20-1, the J gene TRBJ1-2, with a possible D match to TRBD1 (5 bases). The CDR3 covers 11 residues. Germline loops: CDR1 DFQATT, CDR2 SNEGSKA (reference sequence). V lost 6 bases, J lost 7 bases, and 12 bases lay in between. DNA for the CDR3: TGCAGTGCCACCGAAGGGGTTGGCTACACCTTC. Amino acid sequence: CSATEGVGYTF.

The chain uses TRBV28 and TRBJ2-5; 12 positions match TRBD2. Germline CDR1 MDHEN, CDR2 SYDVKM. The CDR3 contains 16 residues. V was pared by 5 bases and J by 5 bases, with 9 bases of the junction left unmatched. Here the CDR3 DNA reads TGTGCCAGCAGTCTATCTAGCGGGAGGGCCGGGGAGACCCAGTACTTC. This gives the protein CASSLSSGRAGETQYF.

The V and J genes are TRBV6-5 and TRBJ2-2; D call uncertain. CDR3 length: 14 residues. V lost 0 bases and J 6 bases, leaving 8 bases between the germline ends. CDR1 is MNHEY and CDR2 is SVGAGI in the germline V gene. The CDR3 DNA reads as TGTGCCAGCAGTTACTCGTGGGATGCCGGGGAGCTGTTTTTT. Its translation: CASSYSWDAGELFF.